This T cell receptor (beta chain) came from a study of response to subunit inactivated influenza vaccine. TCRdb used MiXCR to reprocess the RT-PCR reads, holding one entry per CDR3 protein. The sample shows 700,000 to 800,000 distinct CDR3 sequences, roughly 18% of them seen only once. Germline V lookup: CDR1 MDHEN, CDR2 SYDVKM. This CDR3 is 16 amino acids long. Trimming removed 5 bases from V and 13 bases from J, with 27 bases in between. V and J are TRBV28 and TRBJ2-4; D perhaps matches TRBD2 (6 bases). The TCR comes from a man aged 50-59 years who received an inactivated influenza vaccine. The sample consisted of PBMCs from blood, taken around 5 days after vaccination. CDR3 nucleotides: TGTGCCAGCAGTACCCTTAGCGGATTGAAACTGGGCAAACAGTACTTC. Translated: CASSTLSGLKLGKQYF.